These 6 T cell receptor beta chains came from one sample sequenced in a study of cytomegalovirus exposure and HLA in healthy donors. Sequencing used immunoSEQ multiplex PCR; TCRdb keeps in-frame clones, though not all of them. The data hold around 350,000 clones, with roughly 89% observed a single time. The sample was PBMCs. These receptors all stem from a woman aged 18-29 years in good health and CMV-seronegative.

The rearrangement uses TRBV4-2 and TRBJ2-7, with 10 nucleotides matching TRBD1. Germline loops: CDR1 LGHNA, CDR2 YNFKEQ. Trimming took 3 bases from V and 5 from J; bases not matched to a gene: 10. This CDR3 is built from 16 residues. CDR3 amino acids: CASSHLPPGQGNEQYF. In nucleotides, the CDR3 is TGTGCCAGCAGCCACTTGCCACCGGGACAGGGGAACGAGCAGTACTTC.

The rearrangement joins TRBV27 to TRBJ2-5; 10 bases fit TRBD2. The CDR3 totals 15 residues. The V gene end was trimmed by 3 bases and the J gene end by 2 bases; junction bases not matched to a gene: 3. The germline gives CDR1 MNHEY, CDR2 SMNVEV (reference sequence). The CDR3 reads CASSFGLADQETQYF. The DNA of the CDR3 is TGTGCCAGCAGTTTTGGACTAGCGGATCAAGAGACCCAGTACTTC.

The chain is built from TRBV5-1 and TRBJ1-1; D is ambiguous. In germline, CDR1 is SGHRS, CDR2 YFSETQ. CDR3 size: 14 residues. V lost 2 bases and J lost 2, with 10 bases in between. The DNA for the CDR3 is TGCGCCAGCAGCTTTTCAGGATCAAACACTGAAGCTTTCTTT. This codes for CASSFSGSNTEAFF.

Here the CDR3 reads CASSPPGGTTTNEKLFF. The CDR3 nucleotides read TGCGCCAGCAGCCCCCCGGGGGGGACGACAACTAATGAAAAACTGTTTTTT. The V gene is TRBV4-1, the J gene TRBJ1-4; D is possibly TRBD1 (5 bases). The CDR3 spans 17 residues. CDR1 is MGHRA and CDR2 is YSYEKL in the germline V gene. The ends were cut back, 4 bases at V and 0 bases at J, with 15 bases in the middle.

The V gene is TRBV5-1, the J gene TRBJ1-1, with TRBD1 matching 7 bases. CDR1 is SGHRS and CDR2 is YFSETQ in the germline V gene. The CDR3 covers 14 residues. The ends lost 2 bases at V and 3 bases at J; junction bases unmatched: 4. Here the CDR3 reads CASSFRGQHTEAFF. DNA of the CDR3: TGCGCCAGCAGCTTTAGGGGGCAGCACACTGAAGCTTTCTTT.

The V and J genes are TRBV6-5 and TRBJ1-4; the D is unclear. Germline CDR1 and CDR2: MNHEY and SVGAGI. The CDR3 has 14 amino acids. With 5 bases removed from V and 3 bases from J, the gap between germline ends came to 10 bases. CDR3 nucleotide sequence: TGTGCCAGCAGTCAACAGTTTTCTAATGAAAAACTGTTTTTT. It is translated as CASSQQFSNEKLFF.